This TCR beta chain was recorded in a study of CXCR3-negative and CXCR3-positive naive CD8 T cells. Study observations and caveats: Researchers report that CXCR3-positive naive cells carry more hydrophobic TRB CDR3s than CXCR3-negative naive cells. TRB CDR3 properties indicated TCR strength, while surface CD5 was similar across naive subsets.

With regard to this clonotype: The antigen is not known.

Per germline, CDR1 MDHEN and CDR2 SYDVKM. This CDR3 is built from 15 residues. Each TRB cDNA library was prepared by 5' RACE (with UMI labels). With the 5' RACE reads reprocessed, TCRdb shows one record per CDR3 protein and no DNA. The sample data list around 140,000 distinct CDR3 sequences. The rearrangement joins TRBV28 to TRBJ1-5. The sample consisted of naive CXCR3+ CD8+ T cells from blood. Indicated subset: CD45RO-CCR7+CD27+CD95- naive CD8+ T cells expressing CXCR3 (TNR3+). The origin of this receptor is a human donor in good health. Some clones in this sample may be carry-over from other donors' samples. CDR3 region: CASSLRGVGNQPQHF.